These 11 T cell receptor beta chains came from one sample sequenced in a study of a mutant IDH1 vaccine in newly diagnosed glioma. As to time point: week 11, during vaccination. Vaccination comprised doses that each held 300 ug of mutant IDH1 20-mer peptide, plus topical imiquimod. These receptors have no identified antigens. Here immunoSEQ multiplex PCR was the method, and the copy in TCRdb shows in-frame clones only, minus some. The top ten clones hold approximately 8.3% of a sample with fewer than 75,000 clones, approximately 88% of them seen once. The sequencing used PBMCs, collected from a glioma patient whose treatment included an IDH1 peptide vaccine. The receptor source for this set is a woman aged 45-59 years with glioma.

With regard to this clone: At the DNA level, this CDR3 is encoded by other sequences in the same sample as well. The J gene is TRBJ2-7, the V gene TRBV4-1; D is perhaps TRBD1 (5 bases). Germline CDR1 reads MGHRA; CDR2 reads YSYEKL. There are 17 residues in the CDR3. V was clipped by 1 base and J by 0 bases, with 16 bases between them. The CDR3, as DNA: TGCGCCAGCAGCCAAGGGGGCCGGAAGCAGAACTCCTACGAGCAGTACTTC. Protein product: CASSQGGRKQNSYEQYF.

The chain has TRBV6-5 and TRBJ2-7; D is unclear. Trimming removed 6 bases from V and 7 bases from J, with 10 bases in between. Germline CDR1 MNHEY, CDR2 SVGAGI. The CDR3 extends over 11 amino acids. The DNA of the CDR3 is TGTGCCAGCAGCCCGTTGGTAGAGCAGTACTTC. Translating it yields CASSPLVEQYF.

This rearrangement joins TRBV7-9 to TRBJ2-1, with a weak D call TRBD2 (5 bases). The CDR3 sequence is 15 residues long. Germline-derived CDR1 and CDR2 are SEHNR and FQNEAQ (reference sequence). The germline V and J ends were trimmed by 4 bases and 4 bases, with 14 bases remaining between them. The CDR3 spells CASSSDGLEYNEQFF. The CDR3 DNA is TGTGCCAGCAGCTCTGACGGACTGGAGTACAATGAGCAGTTCTTC.

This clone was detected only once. CDR3 bases: TGTGCCAGTGGAGGGAGGGGCTACACCTTC. Its translation: CASGGRGYTF. The chain links TRBV19 to TRBJ1-2, with D hard to call. The CDR3 loop spans 10 amino acids. V lost 8 bases and J 8 bases, leaving 9 bases between the germline ends. Germline CDR1 reads LNHDA; CDR2 reads SQIVND (reference sequence).

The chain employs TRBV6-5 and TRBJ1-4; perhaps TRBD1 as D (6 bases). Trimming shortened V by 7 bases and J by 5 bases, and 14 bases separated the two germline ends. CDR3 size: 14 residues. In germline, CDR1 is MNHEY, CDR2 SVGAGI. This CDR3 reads CASKPPGANEKLFF. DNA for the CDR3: TGTGCCAGCAAACCCCCGGGGGCGAATGAAAAACTGTTTTTT.

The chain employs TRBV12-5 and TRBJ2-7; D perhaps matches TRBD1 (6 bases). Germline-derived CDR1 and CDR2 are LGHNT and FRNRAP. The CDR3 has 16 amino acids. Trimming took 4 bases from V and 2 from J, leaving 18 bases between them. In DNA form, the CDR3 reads TGTGCTAGTGGTTCCGAGGGGCAGGGGTTTACCTACGAGCAGTACTTC. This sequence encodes CASGSEGQGFTYEQYF. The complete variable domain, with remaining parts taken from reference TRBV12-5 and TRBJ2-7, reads DARVTQTPRHKVTEMGQEVTMRCQPILGHNTVFWYRQTMMQGLELLAYFRNRAPLDDSGMPKDRFSAEMPDATLATLKIQPSEPRDSAVYFCASGSEGQGFTYEQYFGPGTRLTVT.

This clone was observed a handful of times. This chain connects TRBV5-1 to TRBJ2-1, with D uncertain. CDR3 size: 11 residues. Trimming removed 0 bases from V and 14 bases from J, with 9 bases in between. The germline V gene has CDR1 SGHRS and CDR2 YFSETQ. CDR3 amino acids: CASSLGGPEFF. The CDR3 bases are TGCGCCAGCAGCTTGGGTGGGCCAGAGTTCTTC.

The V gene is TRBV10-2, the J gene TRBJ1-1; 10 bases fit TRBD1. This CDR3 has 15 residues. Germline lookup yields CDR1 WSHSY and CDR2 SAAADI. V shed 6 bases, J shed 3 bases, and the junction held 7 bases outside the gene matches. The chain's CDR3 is CASRRGDRGYTEAFF. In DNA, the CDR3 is TGCGCCAGCAGGAGAGGGGACAGGGGATACACTGAAGCTTTCTTT.

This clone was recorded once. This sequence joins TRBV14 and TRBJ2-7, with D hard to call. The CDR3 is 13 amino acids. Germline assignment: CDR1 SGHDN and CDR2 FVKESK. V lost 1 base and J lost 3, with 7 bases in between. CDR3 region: CASSQVFGYEQYF. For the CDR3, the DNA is TGTGCCAGCAGCCAAGTGTTCGGCTACGAGCAGTACTTC.

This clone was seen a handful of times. CDR3 loop: CAISVGQGANQPQHF. The CDR3, as DNA: TGTGCCATCAGTGTCGGCCAGGGGGCGAATCAGCCCCAGCATTTT. This chain joins TRBV10-3 and TRBJ1-5; 8 bases map to TRBD1. This CDR3 is 15 amino acids long. Per germline, CDR1 ENHRY and CDR2 SYGVKD. V was clipped by 4 bases and J by 4 bases; unmatched bases: 6.

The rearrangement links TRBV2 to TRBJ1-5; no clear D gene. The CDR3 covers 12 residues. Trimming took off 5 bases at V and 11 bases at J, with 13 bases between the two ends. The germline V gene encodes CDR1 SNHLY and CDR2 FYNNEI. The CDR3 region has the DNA TGTGCCAGCAGTAAAGACACTAGTACCCAGCATTTT. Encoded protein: CASSKDTSTQHF.